Listed below are T cell receptor beta chains from one sample, sequenced in a study of beta chain features in type 1 diabetes. Measured with immunoSEQ multiplex PCR; TCRdb has only the in-frame clones, and not every one. This sample has around 500,000 clones, with 30% found just once. The material sequenced was naive CD4+ T cells from blood. Receptors originate from a man younger than 35 in good health. CDR3s include the opening cysteine and the closing phenylalanine or tryptophan. The order of the fields is V gene, J gene, D gene, clone size, CDR3 DNA, CDR3 protein. D genes are given only for firm matches. Only some rows state a clone size, as once, few, many or a class for expanded clones.

V gene: TRBV7-8
J gene: TRBJ1-5
D gene: .
clone size: .
CDR3 DNA: TGTGCCAGCAGCTTAGACAGGAATTATCAGCCCCAGCATTTT
CDR3 protein: CASSLDRNYQPQHF

V gene: TRBV27
J gene: TRBJ2-1
D gene: TRBD2
clone size: .
CDR3 DNA: TGTGCCAGCAACGAGCCGGGACTAGCGACTGTAGGGCAGTTCTTC
CDR3 protein: CASNEPGLATVGQFF

V gene: TRBV6-5
J gene: TRBJ2-5
D gene: .
clone size: .
CDR3 DNA: TGTGCCAGCAGCCCAACAGGGAACGGGGAGACCCAGTACTTC
CDR3 protein: CASSPTGNGETQYF

V gene: TRBV7-2
J gene: TRBJ2-7
D gene: TRBD1
clone size: few
CDR3 DNA: TGTGCCAGCAGTCGGGACAGGGTCTCCTACGAGCAGTACTTC
CDR3 protein: CASSRDRVSYEQYF

V gene: TRBV30
J gene: TRBJ2-2
D gene: TRBD2
clone size: .
CDR3 DNA: TGTGCCTGGGCCCAAGGGACTAGCGGGGAGGGCACCGGGGAGCTGTTTTTT
CDR3 protein: CAWAQGTSGEGTGELFF

V gene: TRBV30
J gene: TRBJ1-4
D gene: .
clone size: few
CDR3 DNA: TGTGCCTGGAGTCCGCGGGCAACTAGCTTTAATGAAAAACTGTTTTTT
CDR3 protein: CAWSPRATSFNEKLFF

V gene: TRBV5-4
J gene: TRBJ2-1
D gene: TRBD2
clone size: .
CDR3 DNA: TGTGCCAGCAGCAGGCGGACTAGCGGCTTCTACAATGAGCAGTTCTTC
CDR3 protein: CASSRRTSGFYNEQFF

V gene: TRBV7-2
J gene: TRBJ2-1
D gene: .
clone size: few
CDR3 DNA: TGTGCCAGCAGCTTACCTAGTCCCTCCAGGGAGCAGTTCTTC
CDR3 protein: CASSLPSPSREQFF

V gene: TRBV10-3
J gene: TRBJ2-2
D gene: TRBD1
clone size: .
CDR3 DNA: TGTGCCATCAGTGACTGGGACAGGGACCCCGGGGAGCTGTTTTTT
CDR3 protein: CAISDWDRDPGELFF

V gene: TRBV6-5
J gene: TRBJ2-1
D gene: .
clone size: .
CDR3 DNA: TGTGCCAGCAGTCCCCTCCGCGCCGGGGGCAATGAGCAGTTCTTC
CDR3 protein: CASSPLRAGGNEQFF

V gene: TRBV29-1
J gene: TRBJ2-1
D gene: .
clone size: .
CDR3 DNA: TGCAGCGTTGAGGATCTAGCCGAGCAGTTCTTC
CDR3 protein: CSVEDLAEQFF

V gene: TRBV7-2
J gene: TRBJ2-7
D gene: TRBD1
clone size: .
CDR3 DNA: TGTGCCAGCAGCTTAGCACAGGGGACCTACGAGCAGTACTTC
CDR3 protein: CASSLAQGTYEQYF

V gene: TRBV4-2
J gene: TRBJ2-3
D gene: .
clone size: few
CDR3 DNA: TGTGCCAGCAGCCAAGTTGAATACACAGATACGCAGTATTTT
CDR3 protein: CASSQVEYTDTQYF

V gene: TRBV6-1
J gene: TRBJ1-2
D gene: .
clone size: .
CDR3 DNA: TGTGCCAGCTCGGGACTGAGGGGCGGCTACACCTTC
CDR3 protein: CASSGLRGGYTF

V gene: TRBV2
J gene: TRBJ2-4
D gene: .
clone size: few
CDR3 DNA: TGTGCCAGCAGAACGGAAAACATTCAGTACTTC
CDR3 protein: CASRTENIQYF

V gene: TRBV19
J gene: TRBJ2-1
D gene: .
clone size: .
CDR3 DNA: TGTGCCAGTAGTATTGGTGAGAATGAGCAGTTCTTC
CDR3 protein: CASSIGENEQFF

V gene: TRBV19
J gene: TRBJ2-6
D gene: .
clone size: few
CDR3 DNA: TGTGCCAGTAGCTCCTCTGGGGCCAACGTCCTGACTTTC
CDR3 protein: CASSSSGANVLTF

V gene: TRBV5-1
J gene: TRBJ2-1
D gene: .
clone size: few
CDR3 DNA: TGCGCCAGTCAGCTAAACAGCTACAATGAGCAGTTCTTC
CDR3 protein: CASQLNSYNEQFF

V gene: TRBV23-1
J gene: TRBJ1-1
D gene: .
clone size: few
CDR3 DNA: TGCGCCAGCAGTCAACCCGAACCGGGACCCCAGAACACTGAAGCTTTCTTT
CDR3 protein: CASSQPEPGPQNTEAFF

V gene: TRBV5-1
J gene: TRBJ2-7
D gene: TRBD1
clone size: .
CDR3 DNA: TGCGCCAGCAGCTTGGGGACAGGGGGCAACTACGAGCAGTACTTC
CDR3 protein: CASSLGTGGNYEQYF

V gene: TRBV5-4
J gene: TRBJ1-4
D gene: .
clone size: .
CDR3 DNA: TGTGCCAGCAGCTATATCGGAGCAGGTGAAAAACTGTTTTTT
CDR3 protein: CASSYIGAGEKLFF

V gene: TRBV30
J gene: TRBJ1-6
D gene: TRBD1
clone size: .
CDR3 DNA: TGTGCCTGGCGAAGCCCAGGGGGGAATTCACCCCTCCACTTT
CDR3 protein: CAWRSPGGNSPLHF

V gene: TRBV7-8
J gene: TRBJ2-5
D gene: TRBD2
clone size: once
CDR3 DNA: TGTGCCAGCATCCTGACTAGCGGGCGCTCCATTAATCGCCAAGAGACCCAGTACTTC
CDR3 protein: CASILTSGRSINRQETQYF

V gene: TRBV6-1
J gene: TRBJ2-1
D gene: .
clone size: .
CDR3 DNA: TGTGCCAGCAGTGAAATGGGAAATGAGCAGTTCTTC
CDR3 protein: CASSEMGNEQFF

V gene: TRBV7-2
J gene: TRBJ1-2
D gene: .
clone size: few
CDR3 DNA: TGTGCCAGCAGCCCCCAGCACTATGGCTACACCTTC
CDR3 protein: CASSPQHYGYTF

V gene: TRBV7-9
J gene: TRBJ2-5
D gene: .
clone size: .
CDR3 DNA: TGTGCCAGCAGCCGCCCGGAACGTACAGGGCAAGAGACCCAGTACTTC
CDR3 protein: CASSRPERTGQETQYF

V gene: TRBV25-1
J gene: TRBJ2-7
D gene: .
clone size: .
CDR3 DNA: TGTGCCAGCAGTGAATCAGGGACTCATCTCCCCTACGAGCAGTACTTC
CDR3 protein: CASSESGTHLPYEQYF

V gene: TRBV5-6
J gene: TRBJ2-5
D gene: .
clone size: few
CDR3 DNA: TGTGCCAGCAGCTCGACCCCCAGGAGGCAAGAGACCCAGTACTTC
CDR3 protein: CASSSTPRRQETQYF

V gene: TRBV19
J gene: TRBJ1-2
D gene: .
clone size: .
CDR3 DNA: TGTGCCAGTAGTATAGACACTAACTATGGCTACACCTTC
CDR3 protein: CASSIDTNYGYTF

V gene: TRBV5-1
J gene: TRBJ2-5
D gene: TRBD1
clone size: .
CDR3 DNA: TGCGCCAGCAGCATACAGGGGACCGAAGAGACCCAGTACTTC
CDR3 protein: CASSIQGTEETQYF

V gene: TRBV7-2
J gene: TRBJ1-1
D gene: TRBD1
clone size: .
CDR3 DNA: TGTGCCAGCAGCTTAGAAGGGGGCAGCACTGAAGCTTTCTTT
CDR3 protein: CASSLEGGSTEAFF

V gene: TRBV10-3
J gene: TRBJ2-7
D gene: TRBD2
clone size: .
CDR3 DNA: TGTGCCATCAGTAAGACTAGCGTTACCTACGAGCAGTACTTC
CDR3 protein: CAISKTSVTYEQYF

V gene: TRBV7-8
J gene: TRBJ2-1
D gene: .
clone size: few
CDR3 DNA: TGTGCCAGCAGCTTAGCGCTCAGGATGGGAGAGATGAATGAGCAGTTCTTC
CDR3 protein: CASSLALRMGEMNEQFF

V gene: TRBV5-1
J gene: TRBJ2-1
D gene: .
clone size: .
CDR3 DNA: TGCGCCAGCAGCCACGATCGGGCGAATGAGCAGTTCTTC
CDR3 protein: CASSHDRANEQFF

V gene: TRBV4-3
J gene: TRBJ1-2
D gene: .
clone size: .
CDR3 DNA: TGCGCCAGCAGCCAAGAATATGGGAGGGACTATGGCTACACCTTC
CDR3 protein: CASSQEYGRDYGYTF

V gene: TRBV5-1
J gene: TRBJ1-2
D gene: .
clone size: .
CDR3 DNA: TGCGCCAGCAGTTGGGGAAGTTATGGCTACACCTTC
CDR3 protein: CASSWGSYGYTF

V gene: TRBV9
J gene: TRBJ1-1
D gene: .
clone size: few
CDR3 DNA: TGTGCCAGCAGCGTAGATTGGGGTTCCACTGAAGCTTTCTTT
CDR3 protein: CASSVDWGSTEAFF

V gene: TRBV30
J gene: TRBJ2-2
D gene: TRBD2
clone size: .
CDR3 DNA: TGTGCCTGGAGTCTCCGGACTAGCGCCGGGGAGCTGTTTTTT
CDR3 protein: CAWSLRTSAGELFF

V gene: TRBV4-2
J gene: TRBJ2-7
D gene: .
clone size: .
CDR3 DNA: TGTGCCAGCAGCTCGCAACACGGCTCCTACGAGCAGTACTTC
CDR3 protein: CASSSQHGSYEQYF

V gene: TRBV7-2
J gene: TRBJ2-5
D gene: .
clone size: .
CDR3 DNA: TGTGCCAGCAGCCAGGCGGGCAGGTCAGAGACCCAGTACTTC
CDR3 protein: CASSQAGRSETQYF

V gene: TRBV29-1
J gene: TRBJ1-1
D gene: .
clone size: .
CDR3 DNA: TGCAGCGGACGGGACGGTCTGAACACTGAAGCTTTCTTT
CDR3 protein: CSGRDGLNTEAFF

V gene: TRBV9
J gene: TRBJ2-1
D gene: .
clone size: few
CDR3 DNA: TGTGCCAGCAGCGTAACTGACTTTGATGAGCAGTTCTTC
CDR3 protein: CASSVTDFDEQFF

V gene: TRBV7-2
J gene: TRBJ2-1
D gene: TRBD2
clone size: few
CDR3 DNA: TGTGCCAGCAGCTCGGGACGCGGCGGGGGTGTCAATGAGCAGTTCTTC
CDR3 protein: CASSSGRGGGVNEQFF

V gene: TRBV7-2
J gene: TRBJ2-7
D gene: .
clone size: .
CDR3 DNA: TGTGCCAGCAGCTTAGGACGGCCCTACGCGCAGTACTTC
CDR3 protein: CASSLGRPYAQYF

V gene: TRBV11-1
J gene: TRBJ2-1
D gene: TRBD2
clone size: .
CDR3 DNA: TGTGCCAGCAGCTTAGGTAGCCGGGGGGTCCGGGAGCAGTTCTTC
CDR3 protein: CASSLGSRGVREQFF

V gene: TRBV9
J gene: TRBJ2-6
D gene: TRBD1
clone size: few
CDR3 DNA: TGTGCCAGCAGCGCGAGGGACAGCCTCGGACCTGGGGCCAACGTCCTGACTTTC
CDR3 protein: CASSARDSLGPGANVLTF

V gene: TRBV29-1
J gene: TRBJ1-3
D gene: .
clone size: few
CDR3 DNA: TGCAGCGTTGAAAAGGGGAGTGGTGGAAACACCATATATTTT
CDR3 protein: CSVEKGSGGNTIYF

V gene: TRBV30
J gene: TRBJ2-3
D gene: .
clone size: .
CDR3 DNA: TGTGCCTGGAGTGTACGGGGAGCCTATACGCAGTATTTT
CDR3 protein: CAWSVRGAYTQYF